This TCR beta chain was identified during a study of vaccination and CD4 T cells after COVID-19. CDR1 and CDR2 from the germline V gene are MDHEN and SYDVKM. The V and J ends lost 2 bases and 8 bases respectively, with 15 bases between them. There are 14 residues in the CDR3. The Oncomine TCR Beta short-read assay was applied to DNA of cultured CD4+ T cells. TCRdb reprocessed the PCR reads via MiXCR and lists one record per CDR3 protein. This table has over 10,000 distinct CDR3 sequences, about two thirds appearing once. Sample treatment: approximately 10-day PBMC culture with coronavirus spike peptide pools or control peptides (ViraFEST assay). Comment on this clonotype: Its antigen is undetermined.

This chain links TRBV28 with TRBJ1-2; possible D gene TRBD1, 5 bases. Material: CD4+ T cells from blood, cultured in vitro. This sequence was found in a human donor who had recovered from COVID-19. For the CDR3, the DNA is TGTGCCAGCAGTTTACGGGGCCTGACCGTGGGCTACACCTTC. Protein sequence: CASSLRGLTVGYTF.